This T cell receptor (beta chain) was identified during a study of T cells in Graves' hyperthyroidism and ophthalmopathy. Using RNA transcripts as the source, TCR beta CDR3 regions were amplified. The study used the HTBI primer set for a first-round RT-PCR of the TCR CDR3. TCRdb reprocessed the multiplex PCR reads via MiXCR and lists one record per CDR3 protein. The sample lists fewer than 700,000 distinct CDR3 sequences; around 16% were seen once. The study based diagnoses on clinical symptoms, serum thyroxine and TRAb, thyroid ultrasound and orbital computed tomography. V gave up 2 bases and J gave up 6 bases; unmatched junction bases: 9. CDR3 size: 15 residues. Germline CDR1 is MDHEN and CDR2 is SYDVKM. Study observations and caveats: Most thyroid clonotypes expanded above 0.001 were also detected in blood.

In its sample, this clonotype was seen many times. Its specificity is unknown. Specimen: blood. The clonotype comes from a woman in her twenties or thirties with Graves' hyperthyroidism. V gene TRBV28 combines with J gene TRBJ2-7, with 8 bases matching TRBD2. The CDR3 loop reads CASSLLAGGHLEQYF. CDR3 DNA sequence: TGTGCCAGCAGTTTACTGGCGGGAGGACACCTCGAGCAGTACTTC. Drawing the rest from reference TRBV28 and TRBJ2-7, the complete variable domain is DVKVTQSSRYLVKRTGEKVFLECVQDMDHENMFWYRQDPGLGLRLIYFSYDVKMKEKGDIPEGYSVSREKKERFSLILESASTNQTSMYLCASSLLAGGHLEQYFGPGTRLTVT.